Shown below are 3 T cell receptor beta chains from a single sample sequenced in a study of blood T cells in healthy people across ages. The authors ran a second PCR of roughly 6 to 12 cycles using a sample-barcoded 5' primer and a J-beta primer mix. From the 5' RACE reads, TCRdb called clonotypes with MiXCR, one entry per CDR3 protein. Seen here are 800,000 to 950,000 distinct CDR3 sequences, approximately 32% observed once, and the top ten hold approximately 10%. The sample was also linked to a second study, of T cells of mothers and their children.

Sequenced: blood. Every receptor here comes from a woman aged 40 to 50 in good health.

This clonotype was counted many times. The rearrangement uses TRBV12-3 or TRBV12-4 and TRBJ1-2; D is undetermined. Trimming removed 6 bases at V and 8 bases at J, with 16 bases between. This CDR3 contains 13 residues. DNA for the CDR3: TGTGCCAGCAGCCTTGATCTTCCCACGGGCTACACCTTC. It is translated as CASSLDLPTGYTF.

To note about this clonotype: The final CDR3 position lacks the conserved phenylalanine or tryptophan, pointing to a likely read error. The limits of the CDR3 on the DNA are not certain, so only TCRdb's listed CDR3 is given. The CDR3 reads CASSAGTGYTFGS. J is TRBJ2-1 and V is TRBV12-3 or TRBV12-4. The CDR3 spans 13 residues, counting both ends.

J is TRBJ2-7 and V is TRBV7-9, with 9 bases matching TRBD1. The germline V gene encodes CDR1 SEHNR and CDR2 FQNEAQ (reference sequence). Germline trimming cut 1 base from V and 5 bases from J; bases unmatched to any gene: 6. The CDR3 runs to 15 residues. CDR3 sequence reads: CASSLGGTGTNEQYF. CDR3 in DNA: TGTGCCAGCAGCTTAGGTGGGACAGGGACCAACGAGCAGTACTTC.